These T cell receptor beta chains were read from a single sample in a study of blood T cell repertoires in COVID-19. This table comes from immunoSEQ multiplex PCR, and its TCRdb copy is limited to in-frame clones, with some not included. Of about 200,000 clones in the sample, about 85% are singletons; the top ten hold 9.5% to 13%. Sequences were obtained from peripheral blood. These TCRs come from a woman aged 45-60 years with COVID-19, enrolled during active disease. The CDR3 runs from the conserved cysteine through the conserved F or W. Fields, in order: CDR3 length, clone size, J gene, D gene, V gene, CDR3 DNA, CDR3 protein. A D gene is named only where the DNA matches it firmly. The size field is filled for only some rows; it gives once, few, many or a size class.

CDR3 length: 16
clone size: NA
J gene: TRBJ2-2
D gene: NA
V gene: TRBV12-5
CDR3 DNA: TGTGCTAGTGGTTTGGTTGGGTCTGGGCTCGTCGGGGAGCTGTTTTTT
CDR3 protein: CASGLVGSGLVGELFF

CDR3 length: 16
clone size: NA
J gene: TRBJ1-3
D gene: TRBD1
V gene: TRBV19
CDR3 DNA: TGTGCCAGCAGAATGGGACAGGGCAGCTCTGGAAACACCATATATTTT
CDR3 protein: CASRMGQGSSGNTIYF

CDR3 length: 14
clone size: NA
J gene: TRBJ1-2
D gene: NA
V gene: TRBV19
CDR3 DNA: TGTGCCAGTAGCCCAACAGGGAACTCCTATGGCTACACCTTC
CDR3 protein: CASSPTGNSYGYTF

CDR3 length: 15
clone size: NA
J gene: TRBJ1-2
D gene: NA
V gene: TRBV11-2
CDR3 DNA: TGTGCCAGCAGCTTAGGGGTGGTGTCAGCGTATGGCTACACCTTC
CDR3 protein: CASSLGVVSAYGYTF

CDR3 length: 16
clone size: NA
J gene: TRBJ2-3
D gene: NA
V gene: TRBV7-6
CDR3 DNA: TGTGCCAGCAGCTTTTTAGGGGTCGAGGCCACAGATACGCAGTATTTT
CDR3 protein: CASSFLGVEATDTQYF

CDR3 length: 13
clone size: NA
J gene: TRBJ2-3
D gene: NA
V gene: TRBV5-4
CDR3 DNA: TGTGCCAGCAGTGGGGGGAGCACAGATACGCAGTATTTT
CDR3 protein: CASSGGSTDTQYF

CDR3 length: 11
clone size: NA
J gene: TRBJ2-5
D gene: NA
V gene: TRBV20-1
CDR3 DNA: TGCAGTGCCGGTGATCGCGAGACCCAGTACTTC
CDR3 protein: CSAGDRETQYF

CDR3 length: 15
clone size: NA
J gene: TRBJ2-7
D gene: TRBD1
V gene: TRBV27
CDR3 DNA: TGTGCCAGCAGTTTATCGAGGGGGCCCTCATACGAGCAGTACTTC
CDR3 protein: CASSLSRGPSYEQYF

CDR3 length: 12
clone size: NA
J gene: TRBJ1-2
D gene: NA
V gene: TRBV19
CDR3 DNA: TGTGCCAGTAGTATAACGGGGTACGGCTACACCTTC
CDR3 protein: CASSITGYGYTF

CDR3 length: 13
clone size: NA
J gene: TRBJ1-2
D gene: TRBD1
V gene: TRBV5-5
CDR3 DNA: TGTGCCAGCAGCTTGCACAGGGGTAGGGGCTACACCTTC
CDR3 protein: CASSLHRGRGYTF

CDR3 length: 15
clone size: NA
J gene: TRBJ1-2
D gene: TRBD1
V gene: TRBV29-1
CDR3 DNA: TGCAGCGTTATCTTCTCAGGGGGGAATTGGCATGGCTACACCTTC
CDR3 protein: CSVIFSGGNWHGYTF

CDR3 length: 13
clone size: NA
J gene: TRBJ1-2
D gene: TRBD1
V gene: TRBV12-3/TRBV12-4
CDR3 DNA: TGTGCCAGCAGTTTCGGGACAGTCTATGGCTACACCTTC
CDR3 protein: CASSFGTVYGYTF

CDR3 length: 15
clone size: NA
J gene: TRBJ1-1
D gene: NA
V gene: TRBV19
CDR3 DNA: TGTGCCAGTAGTATCGACCCTAACAGTTTCACTGAAGCTTTCTTT
CDR3 protein: CASSIDPNSFTEAFF

CDR3 length: 11
clone size: few
J gene: TRBJ1-1
D gene: NA
V gene: TRBV29-1
CDR3 DNA: TGCAGCGTTGATGGAGTCACTGAAGCTTTCTTT
CDR3 protein: CSVDGVTEAFF

CDR3 length: 13
clone size: NA
J gene: TRBJ1-1
D gene: NA
V gene: TRBV27
CDR3 DNA: TGTGCCAGCAGCTACAGGGAGGGCACTGAAGCTTTCTTT
CDR3 protein: CASSYREGTEAFF

CDR3 length: 15
clone size: NA
J gene: TRBJ1-5
D gene: NA
V gene: TRBV7-3
CDR3 DNA: TGTGCCAGCAGCTTAACGGGAGGGGATAATCAGCCCCAGCATTTT
CDR3 protein: CASSLTGGDNQPQHF

CDR3 length: 13
clone size: NA
J gene: TRBJ1-4
D gene: NA
V gene: TRBV27
CDR3 DNA: TGTGCCAGCAGTTTAAGGAGGAATGAAAAACTGTTTTTT
CDR3 protein: CASSLRRNEKLFF

CDR3 length: 18
clone size: NA
J gene: TRBJ2-6
D gene: NA
V gene: TRBV5-1
CDR3 DNA: TGCGCCAGCAGCTCCATGGGACACTCCTTATCTGGGGCCAACGTCCTGACTTTC
CDR3 protein: CASSSMGHSLSGANVLTF

CDR3 length: 13
clone size: NA
J gene: TRBJ2-2
D gene: NA
V gene: TRBV28
CDR3 DNA: TGTGCCAGCAGTTTCCAGTACACCGGGGAGCTGTTTTTT
CDR3 protein: CASSFQYTGELFF

CDR3 length: 15
clone size: NA
J gene: TRBJ1-5
D gene: NA
V gene: TRBV3-1/TRBV3-2
CDR3 DNA: TGTGCCAGCAGCCCCGGGACACTTAGCAATCAGCCCCAGCATTTT
CDR3 protein: CASSPGTLSNQPQHF

CDR3 length: 12
clone size: NA
J gene: TRBJ2-1
D gene: NA
V gene: TRBV19
CDR3 DNA: TGTGCCAGTAGTAACAGGGTGGAGGAGCAGTTCTTC
CDR3 protein: CASSNRVEEQFF

CDR3 length: 15
clone size: NA
J gene: TRBJ2-7
D gene: NA
V gene: TRBV6-1
CDR3 DNA: TGTGCCAGCAGTGAATGGCAGGGTCCCACCTACGAGCAGTACTTC
CDR3 protein: CASSEWQGPTYEQYF

CDR3 length: 13
clone size: NA
J gene: TRBJ2-5
D gene: TRBD1
V gene: TRBV28
CDR3 DNA: TGTGCCAGCATGGCAGGGGGCCCAGAGACCCAGTACTTC
CDR3 protein: CASMAGGPETQYF

CDR3 length: 13
clone size: NA
J gene: TRBJ1-6
D gene: NA
V gene: TRBV28
CDR3 DNA: TGTGCCAGCAGCCGGGGGGGGTATTCACCCCTCCACTTT
CDR3 protein: CASSRGGYSPLHF

CDR3 length: 13
clone size: NA
J gene: TRBJ2-7
D gene: NA
V gene: TRBV5-4
CDR3 DNA: TGTGCCAGCAGCACTCTGACAGGAGGAGAGCAGTACTTC
CDR3 protein: CASSTLTGGEQYF

CDR3 length: 14
clone size: few
J gene: TRBJ2-5
D gene: NA
V gene: TRBV30
CDR3 DNA: TGTGCCTGGAGTGTAACAGGGATAAGGGAGACCCAGTACTTC
CDR3 protein: CAWSVTGIRETQYF

CDR3 length: 16
clone size: NA
J gene: TRBJ2-3
D gene: NA
V gene: TRBV7-3
CDR3 DNA: TGTGCCAGCAGCTCCCGACGGGGGGCGGGAGCAGATACGCAGTATTTT
CDR3 protein: CASSSRRGAGADTQYF

CDR3 length: 16
clone size: NA
J gene: TRBJ1-4
D gene: NA
V gene: TRBV5-1
CDR3 DNA: TGCGCCAGCAGCCGTAATCCGGGACAAGGGGGAGAAAAACTGTTTTTT
CDR3 protein: CASSRNPGQGGEKLFF

CDR3 length: 19
clone size: NA
J gene: TRBJ1-2
D gene: TRBD1
V gene: TRBV10-3
CDR3 DNA: TGTGCCATCAGTGACCGAAGAGGGACAGGGGCCTCAGCTAACTATGGCTACACCTTC
CDR3 protein: CAISDRRGTGASANYGYTF

CDR3 length: 13
clone size: NA
J gene: TRBJ1-5
D gene: TRBD1
V gene: TRBV28
CDR3 DNA: TGTGCCAGCAGGGGGACAGGAAATCAGCCCCAGCATTTT
CDR3 protein: CASRGTGNQPQHF

CDR3 length: 13
clone size: once
J gene: TRBJ2-5
D gene: NA
V gene: TRBV5-4
CDR3 DNA: TGTGCCAGCAGCTTCCAACAGGTCGAGACCCAGTACTTC
CDR3 protein: CASSFQQVETQYF

CDR3 length: 15
clone size: NA
J gene: TRBJ2-7
D gene: NA
V gene: TRBV3-1/TRBV3-2
CDR3 DNA: TGTGCCAGCAGCCCCCCCGGGGGTGGATCCTACGAGCAGTACTTC
CDR3 protein: CASSPPGGGSYEQYF

CDR3 length: 15
clone size: NA
J gene: TRBJ2-2
D gene: TRBD1
V gene: TRBV2
CDR3 DNA: TGTGCCAGCAGGGACGGGACAGCGAACACCGGGGAGCTGTTTTTT
CDR3 protein: CASRDGTANTGELFF

CDR3 length: 18
clone size: NA
J gene: TRBJ2-3
D gene: TRBD2
V gene: TRBV27
CDR3 DNA: TGTGCCAGCAGTTCGGGACTAGCGGGGGGGTACAGCACAGATACGCAGTATTTT
CDR3 protein: CASSSGLAGGYSTDTQYF

CDR3 length: 13
clone size: NA
J gene: TRBJ1-5
D gene: TRBD1
V gene: TRBV6-5
CDR3 DNA: TGTGCCAGCCGCAGGGGGAACAATCAGCCCCAGCATTTT
CDR3 protein: CASRRGNNQPQHF

CDR3 length: 15
clone size: NA
J gene: TRBJ1-4
D gene: NA
V gene: TRBV28
CDR3 DNA: TGTGCCAGCAGGGTGGGGGCATTCACTAACGAAAAACTGTTTTTT
CDR3 protein: CASRVGAFTNEKLFF

CDR3 length: 16
clone size: NA
J gene: TRBJ1-1
D gene: NA
V gene: TRBV30
CDR3 DNA: TGTGCCTGGAGTGTAAGTCGTTTGGAGCTGAACACTGAAGCTTTCTTT
CDR3 protein: CAWSVSRLELNTEAFF

CDR3 length: 13
clone size: NA
J gene: TRBJ1-1
D gene: NA
V gene: TRBV9
CDR3 DNA: TGTGCCAGCAGCCTCGACATCTACACTGAAGCTTTCTTT
CDR3 protein: CASSLDIYTEAFF

CDR3 length: 15
clone size: NA
J gene: TRBJ2-1
D gene: TRBD2
V gene: TRBV19
CDR3 DNA: TGTGCCAGTAGTATCGGGCAGGGAGGGTACAATGAGCAGTTCTTC
CDR3 protein: CASSIGQGGYNEQFF

CDR3 length: 11
clone size: NA
J gene: TRBJ1-1
D gene: NA
V gene: TRBV5-1
CDR3 DNA: TGCGCCAGCAACGGGGGTGGTTGGGCTTTCTTT
CDR3 protein: CASNGGGWAFF

CDR3 length: 14
clone size: NA
J gene: TRBJ1-3
D gene: NA
V gene: TRBV27
CDR3 DNA: TGTGCCAGCAGTTTCAGGCAGGGGGGAAACACCATATATTTT
CDR3 protein: CASSFRQGGNTIYF

CDR3 length: 13
clone size: NA
J gene: TRBJ1-3
D gene: NA
V gene: TRBV21-1
CDR3 DNA: TGTGCCAGCAGCCCCTTCTCTGGAAACACCATATATTTT
CDR3 protein: CASSPFSGNTIYF

CDR3 length: 14
clone size: NA
J gene: TRBJ2-3
D gene: TRBD2
V gene: TRBV6-5
CDR3 DNA: TGTGCCAGCAGGGTCGGGGGGGAGAGTTTTACGCAGTATTTT
CDR3 protein: CASRVGGESFTQYF

CDR3 length: 14
clone size: NA
J gene: TRBJ2-7
D gene: NA
V gene: TRBV5-1
CDR3 DNA: TGCGCCAGCAGCCCCGGACAGTGGGAAGACGAGCAGTACTTC
CDR3 protein: CASSPGQWEDEQYF

CDR3 length: 17
clone size: NA
J gene: TRBJ2-2
D gene: NA
V gene: TRBV7-7
CDR3 DNA: TGTGCCAGCAGCTTTTTGGGGGGACGGGCGAACACCGGGGAGCTGTTTTTT
CDR3 protein: CASSFLGGRANTGELFF

CDR3 length: 15
clone size: NA
J gene: TRBJ2-5
D gene: TRBD2
V gene: TRBV28
CDR3 DNA: TGTGCCAGCAGTTTACTAGCGGGGTGGGTTGAGACCCAGTACTTC
CDR3 protein: CASSLLAGWVETQYF

CDR3 length: 16
clone size: NA
J gene: TRBJ2-5
D gene: TRBD2
V gene: TRBV5-1
CDR3 DNA: TGCGCCAGCAGCTTGTACCAGCGGGGGGCCCAAGAGACCCAGTACTTC
CDR3 protein: CASSLYQRGAQETQYF

CDR3 length: 15
clone size: NA
J gene: TRBJ2-1
D gene: NA
V gene: TRBV5-1
CDR3 DNA: TGCGCCAGCAGCTCAGCGGGCGATACCTACAATGAGCAGTTCTTC
CDR3 protein: CASSSAGDTYNEQFF

CDR3 length: 15
clone size: NA
J gene: TRBJ2-1
D gene: TRBD1
V gene: TRBV11-2
CDR3 DNA: TGTGCCAGCAGCTTGACAGGGAGAGCCAACAATGAGCAGTTCTTC
CDR3 protein: CASSLTGRANNEQFF

CDR3 length: 18
clone size: NA
J gene: TRBJ1-2
D gene: TRBD1
V gene: TRBV19
CDR3 DNA: TGTGCCAGTAGTATAGCCCTCCCTGGACAGGGGCGACACTATGGCTACACCTTC
CDR3 protein: CASSIALPGQGRHYGYTF